Given below is one T cell receptor (beta chain) in context. Its antigen is currently unknown. 13 Jbeta primers and 60 Vbeta primers were used for the PCR. The data were produced by immunoSEQ multiplex PCR, yet TCRdb's version contains in-frame clones alone and is incomplete. In the table there are 130,000 to 150,000 clones, over 70% of which are singletons. The CDR3 length is 15 residues. Trimming at V came to 6 bases and at J to 3 bases, leaving 6 bases not matched to a gene. The germline CDR1 and CDR2 sequences are MNHNY and SVGAGI (reference sequence). This specimen comes from a study of cytomegalovirus exposure and HLA in healthy donors. Regarding the study as a whole: The authors later linked a missense DCLRE1C variant to TCR beta V- and J-gene trimming. Immune exposure information available was restricted to CMV serostatus. In an earlier analysis, about 87% or about 30%: the productive usage of most TCR beta V segments.

Material: PBMCs. The chain links TRBV6-6 to TRBJ2-2; 8 bases line up with TRBD1. The TCR was taken from a man between 18 and 35 years old in good health and CMV-seronegative. In DNA, the CDR3 is TGTGCCAGCAGCCCGACAGGGGAGGACACCGGGGAGCTGTTTTTT. Amino acids: CASSPTGEDTGELFF.